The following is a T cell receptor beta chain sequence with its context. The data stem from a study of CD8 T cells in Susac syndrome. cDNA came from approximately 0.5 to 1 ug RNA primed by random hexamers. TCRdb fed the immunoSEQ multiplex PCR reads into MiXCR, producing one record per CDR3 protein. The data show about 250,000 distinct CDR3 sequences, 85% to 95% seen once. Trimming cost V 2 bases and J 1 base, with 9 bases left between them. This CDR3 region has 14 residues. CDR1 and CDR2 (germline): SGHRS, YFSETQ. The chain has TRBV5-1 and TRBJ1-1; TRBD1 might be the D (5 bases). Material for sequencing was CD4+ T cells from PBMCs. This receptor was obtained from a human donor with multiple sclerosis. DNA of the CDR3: TGCGCCAGCAGCTTCTCCGGACAGAACACTGAAGCTTTCTTT. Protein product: CASSFSGQNTEAFF.